This paragraph reports one T cell receptor (beta chain). Its antigen is not identified. The data belong to a study of identifying expanded T cells in peripheral blood. The protocol was immunoSEQ multiplex PCR, while the TCRdb copy is restricted to in-frame clones and leaves out a portion. The repertoire holds about 100,000 clones, with about 87% as singletons. The CDR3 totals 15 residues. Germline-derived CDR1 and CDR2 are KGHSH and LQKENI. The V end lost 2 bases, the J end lost 1 base, and 9 bases lay between the germline ends. Study-wide points: Across healthy donors, higher total template counts meant significantly greater roughly 2-week count variance. Technical replicates showed about 1.2 changed clones; about two weeks 15 to 20; four weeks 19.

The V call is TRBV18, the J call TRBJ2-1, with unresolved D. The TCR comes from a person aged 18 to 75 in good health. The specimen sequenced was blood. For the CDR3, the DNA is TGTGCCAGCTCACCATTGTCGGTGTCCTACAATGAGCAGTTCTTC. It specifies CASSPLSVSYNEQFF. The complete variable domain, with remaining parts taken from reference TRBV18 and TRBJ2-1, reads NAGVMQNPRHLVRRRGQEARLRCSPMKGHSHVYWYRQLPEEGLKFMVYLQKENIIDESGMPKERFSAEFPKEGPSILRIQQVVRGDSAAYFCASSPLSVSYNEQFFGPGTRLTVL.